The next 18 T cell receptor beta chains were all read from a single sample in a study of T cells in Graves' hyperthyroidism and ophthalmopathy. The investigators amplified TCR beta CDR3 regions from RNA transcripts. A set of HTBI primers served as the primers for a first-round RT-PCR of the TCR CDR3. TCRdb passed the multiplex PCR reads through MiXCR, listing each CDR3 protein once. The sample holds 500,000 to 750,000 distinct CDR3 sequences, approximately 44% seen once. What was sequenced was peripheral blood or thyroid tissue (not recorded which). These receptors all stem from a young woman with Graves' hyperthyroidism.

This clonotype was counted many times. V is TRBV10-3 and J is TRBJ1-2, with a tentative D call TRBD1 (5 bases). Germline CDR1 ENHRY, CDR2 SYGVKD. The CDR3 sequence is 12 residues long. V lost 8 bases to trimming and J lost 3 bases, with 10 bases between them. CDR3 bases: TGTGCCATCGGGGGTGGTGACTATGGCTACACCTTC. It codes for CAIGGGDYGYTF.

The V call is TRBV4-1, the J call TRBJ1-1; 9 bases line up with TRBD1. J lost 1 base, V lost 3 bases, and 6 bases had no gene match. There are 16 residues in the CDR3. Looked up from germline, CDR1 is MGHRA and CDR2 is YSYEKL. Here the CDR3 reads CASSHAPGQGNTEAFF. The DNA for the CDR3 is TGCGCCAGCAGCCACGCGCCGGGACAGGGGAACACTGAAGCTTTCTTT.

This clonotype was recorded a few times. At one end, the junction sequence differs from germline, possibly due to a read error. The chain joins TRBV4-3 to TRBJ2-1; D is unresolved. The CDR3 contains 12 residues. The V gene's germline CDR1 is LGHNA and CDR2 YSLEER. The CDR3 spells CASSQDSVEQFF. The CDR3 nucleotides are TGCGCCAGCAGTCAAGACTCCGTTGAGCAGTTCTTC.

The CDR3 sequence is CASSPQGSGRSDEQYF. The CDR3 coding sequence is TGTGCCAGTAGTCCCCAGGGGTCAGGGCGATCCGACGAGCAGTACTTC. The chain has TRBV19 and TRBJ2-7; possible D gene TRBD1, 6 bases. Trimming pared 5 bases from V and 5 bases from J, leaving 22 bases between. Germline CDR1 LNHDA, CDR2 SQIVND (reference sequence). This CDR3 is built from 16 residues.

This clonotype was found many times. The chain is built from TRBV3-1 and TRBJ1-1; maybe TRBD1 (5 bases). Per germline, CDR1 LGHDT and CDR2 YNNKEL (reference sequence). The CDR3 is 12 amino acids. V gave up 1 base and J gave up 8 bases, with 8 bases separating them. CDR3 in DNA: TGTGCCAGCAGCCAAGGACAGTCCGAAGCTTTCTTT. It encodes CASSQGQSEAFF.

This chain links TRBV29-1 with TRBJ1-1; 10 nucleotides line up with TRBD1. Trimming removed 8 bases from V and 1 base from J; junction bases left unmatched: 10. Germline V CDR1 and CDR2: SQVTM, ANQGSEA. CDR3 length: 15 amino acids. Here the CDR3 reads CSIHGGTGANTEAFF. In DNA, the CDR3 is TGCAGCATTCACGGGGGGACAGGGGCGAACACTGAAGCTTTCTTT. The entire variable domain, with the rest obtained from reference TRBV29-1 and TRBJ1-1, is as follows: SAVISQKPSRDICQRGTSLTIQCQVDSQVTMMFWYRQQPGQSLTLIATANQGSEATYESGFVIDKFPISRPNLTFSTLTVSNMSPEDSSIYLCSIHGGTGANTEAFFGQGTRLTVV.

CDR3 in amino acids: CASTGQGYEAFF. As DNA, the CDR3 is TGTGCCAGCACCGGACAGGGGTATGAAGCTTTCTTT. The chain uses TRBV2 and TRBJ1-1, with 9 bases that match TRBD1. The CDR3 sequence is 12 residues long. The V gene end was trimmed by 7 bases and the J gene end by 7 bases; junction bases not matched to a gene: 4. Looked up from germline, CDR1 is SNHLY and CDR2 is FYNNEI.

Turning to this clonotype: Possible read error: a much larger clone is one base away. The CDR3 sequence is CAGSSLGGGVSTEAFF. CDR3 in DNA: TGTGCCGGCAGCTCCCTTGGCGGGGGAGTGAGCACTGAAGCTTTCTTT. This chain joins TRBV15 and TRBJ1-1; perhaps TRBD1 as D (5 bases). Germline values: CDR1 LNHNV, CDR2 YYDKDF (reference sequence). Trimming stripped 11 bases from V and 4 bases from J, with 26 bases between. This CDR3 is 16 amino acids long.

This clonotype was seen repeatedly, ten times or more. The germline gene is not matched at one end of the junction; a read error may be the cause. The chain recombines TRBV7-7 with TRBJ2-1; TRBD2 agrees at 7 bases. The CDR3 spans 14 residues. Germline CDR1 and CDR2: SSHAT and FNYEAQ (reference sequence). CDR3 sequence: CASSLIRTSNEQFF. DNA for the CDR3: TGTGCTAGCAGCTTAATACGGACTAGTAATGAGCAGTTCTTC.

V is TRBV2 and J is TRBJ2-5; 7 bases line up with TRBD1. The CDR3 is 14 amino acids. V was clipped by 4 bases and J by 6 bases; unmatched bases: 8. Germline CDR1 is SNHLY and CDR2 is FYNNEI. In nucleotides, the CDR3 is TGTGCCAGCAGTGCGTCCTCAGGGGGACAGACCCAGTACTTC. This codes for CASSASSGGQTQYF.

This sequence joins TRBV15 and TRBJ1-5, with 9 bases aligning to TRBD1. After removal of 3 bases from V and 2 bases from J, the junction contained 5 bases not matched to a gene. CDR1 is LNHNV, CDR2 YYDKDF, per germline (reference sequence). The CDR3 spans 16 residues. The CDR3 spells CATSSPGQGGNQPQHF. CDR3 DNA sequence: TGTGCCACCAGCAGCCCGGGACAGGGTGGCAATCAGCCCCAGCATTTT.

This clonotype occurred once. This sequence joins TRBV20-1 and TRBJ2-7; 16 bases are shared with TRBD2. The CDR3 consists of 14 residues. The germline CDR1 and CDR2 sequences are DFQATT and SNEGSKA (reference sequence). The V and J ends lost 4 bases and 6 bases, in that order; junction bases with no gene match: 3. The chain's CDR3 is CSATGTSGRVEQYF. The CDR3, as DNA: TGCAGTGCTACTGGGACTAGCGGGAGGGTCGAGCAGTACTTC.

The table lists this clonotype with many counts. The CDR3 sequence: CASSTYVGENGYTF. CDR3 sequence (DNA): TGCGCCAGCAGCACATACGTAGGGGAGAATGGCTACACCTTC. The rearrangement links TRBV5-1 to TRBJ1-2; a possible D gene is TRBD1 (5 bases). Germline lookup yields CDR1 SGHRS and CDR2 YFSETQ. This CDR3 contains 14 residues. Trimming left V 4 bases short and J 6 bases short, with 16 bases between.

This clonotype was recorded at least ten times. The rearrangement joins TRBV5-4 to TRBJ2-7; TRBD1 matches at 7 bases. V shed 4 bases, J shed 6 bases, and the junction held 10 bases outside the gene matches. Germline loops: CDR1 SGHNT, CDR2 YYREEE (reference sequence). This CDR3 is built from 14 residues. The CDR3 DNA follows: TGTGCCAGCAGCCTATTGGTAGCAGGGGGCGAGCAGTACTTC. It specifies CASSLLVAGGEQYF. The full variable domain, rest sourced from reference TRBV5-4 and TRBJ2-7, is ETGVTQSPTHLIKTRGQQVTLRCSSQSGHNTVSWYQQALGQGPQFIFQYYREEENGRGNFPPRFSGLQFPNYSSELNVNALELDDSALYLCASSLLVAGGEQYFGPGTRLTVT.

This clonotype has just a few counts. This chain uses TRBV25-1 with TRBJ2-7; 7 bases line up with TRBD1. V shed 6 bases, J shed 5 bases, and the junction held 19 bases outside the gene matches. CDR1 is MGHDK and CDR2 is SYGVNS in the germline V gene. CDR3 length: 17 residues. DNA for the CDR3: TGTGCCAGCAGCGTTGGGGGCAGGGGGAGCTGGATGCACGAGCAGTACTTC. It specifies CASSVGGRGSWMHEQYF.

This clonotype was recorded at least ten times. This sequence joins TRBV7-2 and TRBJ1-5; D call uncertain. V lost 3 bases, J lost 4 bases, and 7 bases lay in between. This CDR3 has 13 amino acids. Germline V lookup: CDR1 SGHTA, CDR2 FQGNSA. The CDR3 nucleotides are TGTGCCAGCAGCTTTACTAGAAATCAGCCCCAGCATTTT. As protein: CASSFTRNQPQHF. The full variable domain, completed using reference TRBV7-2 and TRBJ1-5, is GAGVSQSPSNKVTEKGKDVELRCDPISGHTALYWYRQSLGQGLEFLIYFQGNSAPDKSGLPSDRFSAERTGGSVSTLTIQRTQQEDSAVYLCASSFTRNQPQHFGDGTRLSIL.

Note on this clonotype: The junction shows a germline mismatch at one end, possibly a read error. V and J are TRBV7-9 and TRBJ2-7; no clear D gene. From germline, CDR1 is SEHNR and CDR2 FQNEAQ (reference sequence). The CDR3 contains 13 residues. This CDR3 reads CASSQEAGGEQYF. In DNA, the CDR3 is TGCGCCAGCAGCCAAGAGGCAGGCGGAGAGCAGTACTTC.

The chain couples TRBV7-2 to TRBJ1-1; 8 nucleotides agree with TRBD1. Unmatched junction bases numbered 11, after V lost 8 bases and J lost 0 bases. This CDR3 has 16 amino acids. Germline CDR1 is SGHTA and CDR2 is FQGNSA. CDR3 in amino acids: CASSPGGAGMNTEAFF. CDR3 bases: TGTGCCAGCTCACCAGGGGGCGCGGGGATGAACACTGAAGCTTTCTTT.